Listed below are T cell receptor beta chains from one sample, sequenced in a study of T cells expressing NK-cell markers. TCRdb reprocessed the 5' RACE reads and stores each CDR3 protein as one record, lacking DNA. This sample's clone table lists around 180,000 distinct CDR3 sequences. The sequenced sample consisted of blood T cells: a sorted CD56 or NKG2C T cell subset, CD4+ or CD8+ T cells, or bulk PBMC T cells (not recorded which). The receptor set was obtained from a man aged 18 to 70 in good health. Each CDR3 is given with its conserved first and last residue. Each record gives: J gene, V gene, CDR3 protein.

TRBJ2-2	TRBV29-1	CSVEARAGELFF
TRBJ2-3	TRBV6-5	CASSYSLRGGPDQKDTQYF
TRBJ2-2	TRBV7-8	CASSLPRGRTPTGELFF
TRBJ2-7	TRBV14	CASSPEDSSYEQYF
TRBJ2-3	TRBV15	CATSRDWASGGVTDTQYF
TRBJ1-1	TRBV12-3/TRBV12-4	CASSQQTGYNTEAFF
TRBJ2-5	TRBV12-3/TRBV12-4	CASSGLIGTQYF
TRBJ2-5	TRBV4-2	CASSYNREGTQYF
TRBJ1-5	TRBV5-1	CASSLEGGPLQPQHF
TRBJ1-5	TRBV28	CASSPQGSGQPQHF
TRBJ2-3	TRBV4-2	CASSPRQGLAGGSDTQYF
TRBJ2-7	TRBV11-1	CASRGQNYEQYF
TRBJ1-2	TRBV7-9	CASSSNGSYRGHCYTF
TRBJ2-2	TRBV19	CASSIGQFTGELFF
TRBJ1-2	TRBV7-8	CASSWPGSLKYGYTF